Listed below are T cell receptor beta chains from one sample, sequenced in a study of T cells in lung cancer brain metastases. Here immunoSEQ multiplex PCR was the method, and the copy in TCRdb shows in-frame clones only, minus some. The data hold some 1,000 clones, with approximately 80% observed a single time. Sequenced material: tumor tissue from a brain metastasis. The origin of the receptors is a woman between 70 and 85 years old with non-small cell lung cancer that had spread to the brain. Each CDR3 is given with its conserved first and last residue. A D gene is named only where the DNA matches it firmly. Some rows mark clone size as missing; the rest say once, few, many or name a class of expanded clone.

TRBJ1-5 - TRBD1 TRBV4-2 TGTGCCAGCAGCCAAGATGCAGGGACAGCTCTTAATCAGCCCCAGCATTTT CASSQDAGTALNQPQHF
TRBJ2-3 - TRBD1 TRBV4-1 TGCGCCAGCAGCCAGCACGGACAGGCCGGAGATACGCAGTATTTT CASSQHGQAGDTQYF
TRBJ1-6 - - TRBV5-6 TGTGCCAGCACCGCACTTGGTTCATTTGATTCACCCCTCCACTTT CASTALGSFDSPLHF
TRBJ1-2 few TRBD1 TRBV10-2 TGCGCCAGCAGGGAGACAGGGACTAACTATGGCTACACCTTC CASRETGTNYGYTF
TRBJ2-5 - TRBD2 TRBV14 TGTGCCAGCAGCCAAGTTGCGGGAGAGACAGAGACCCAGTACTTC CASSQVAGETETQYF
TRBJ2-7 - TRBD2 TRBV18 TGTGCCAGCTCCCCGGGACTAGGGTACGAGCAGTACTTC CASSPGLGYEQYF
TRBJ2-1 once TRBD2 TRBV13 TGTGCCAGCAGCCAACGGACTAGCGGGAGATTTGATGAGCAGTTCTTC CASSQRTSGRFDEQFF
TRBJ2-6 - - TRBV11-2 TGTGCCAGCAGCGCCAAGCAACAAAGTCGGGCCAACGTCCTGACTTTC CASSAKQQSRANVLTF
TRBJ2-1 once TRBD1 TRBV6-1 TGTGCCAGCAGTGAATTTTCGACAGGGCTCTCCTACAATGAGCAGTTCTTC CASSEFSTGLSYNEQFF
TRBJ1-3 - - TRBV7-2 TGTGCCAGCAGCGCACAGGGAGGGAATTCTGGAAACACCATATATTTT CASSAQGGNSGNTIYF
TRBJ2-1 few - TRBV27 TGTGCCAGCAGTGAATTCTCCTACAATGAGCAGTTCTTC CASSEFSYNEQFF
TRBJ2-7 - - TRBV21-1 TGTGCCAGCAGCAAGACGGGGGAGGACGGAGCCTACGAGCAGTACTTC CASSKTGEDGAYEQYF